These 9 T cell receptor beta chains share one sample of origin, sequenced in a study of beta chain features in type 1 diabetes. Study-wide results and caveats: TCRB CDR3 length was moderately but significantly reduced in all four CD4+ subsets of Type 1 diabetes patients.

The whole isolated RNA underwent reverse transcription, so sequencing captured expressed TCRB transcripts. Clones were read by immunoSEQ multiplex PCR, and TCRdb kept only the in-frame ones, dropping some. The sample shows around 140,000 clones, 9% of them seen only once. No antigens are known for them. Specimen: central memory CD4+ T cells from blood. The receptors shown here come from a man aged 25-45 years with type 1 diabetes.

V and J are TRBV18 and TRBJ1-6; 7 bases map to TRBD1. The V gene end was trimmed by 4 bases and the J gene end by 7 bases; junction bases not matched to a gene: 13. Germline-derived CDR1 and CDR2 are KGHSH and LQKENI. The CDR3 is 17 residues long. CDR3 DNA sequence: TGTGCCAGCTCACTGGTCGGGACAGTTGGACTAAATTCACCCCTCCACTTT. Its protein is CASSLVGTVGLNSPLHF.

The rearrangement joins TRBV6-1 to TRBJ2-2, with 7 bases matching TRBD1. Per the germline V gene, CDR1 is MNHNS and CDR2 is SASEGT. The V segment lost 5 bases and the J segment 6 bases; nucleotides outside the gene matches: 6. The CDR3 length is 14 residues. The CDR3 reads CASSLTGVAGELFF. CDR3 sequence (DNA): TGTGCCAGCAGTCTTACAGGGGTGGCCGGGGAGCTGTTTTTT.

This clone was seen a few times. Other DNA sequences in this sample translate to the same CDR3. The CDR3 loop reads CATSRVRGSTEAFF. CDR3 sequence (DNA): TGTGCCACCAGCAGAGTTAGGGGGAGCACTGAAGCTTTCTTT. The gene calls are TRBV15 and TRBJ1-1, with D maybe TRBD1 (6 bases). Germline-derived CDR1 and CDR2 are LNHNV and YYDKDF (reference sequence). V was trimmed by 1 base and J by 4 bases, leaving 10 bases between them. This CDR3 contains 14 residues.

V gene TRBV5-1 combines with J gene TRBJ2-3; possible D gene TRBD1, 6 bases. Trimming took 0 bases from V and 0 from J, leaving 8 bases between them. The CDR3 is 15 amino acids. From germline, CDR1 is SGHRS and CDR2 YFSETQ. This CDR3 is CASSLAGASTDTQYF. CDR3 sequence (DNA): TGCGCCAGCAGCTTGGCAGGGGCTAGCACAGATACGCAGTATTTT. Supplemented by reference TRBV5-1 and TRBJ2-3, the full variable domain reads KAGVTQTPRYLIKTRGQQVTLSCSPISGHRSVSWYQQTPGQGLQFLFEYFSETQRNKGNFPGRFSGRQFSNSRSEMNVSTLELGDSALYLCASSLAGASTDTQYFGPGTRLTVL.

This clone was seen a handful of times. J is TRBJ1-4 and V is TRBV7-9; 8 bases align to TRBD1. The V segment lost 3 bases and the J segment 8 bases; nucleotides outside the gene matches: 5. CDR3 length: 14 residues. Germline V gives CDR1 SEHNR, CDR2 FQNEAQ (reference sequence). CDR3: CASSFGQGVEKLFF. Here the CDR3 DNA reads TGTGCCAGCAGCTTTGGACAGGGTGTAGAAAAACTGTTTTTT.

This clone was detected only a few times. V gene TRBV2 combines with J gene TRBJ1-1; D unresolved. The CDR3 totals 11 residues. CDR1 and CDR2 (germline): SNHLY, FYNNEI. The ends were cut back, 6 bases at V and 2 bases at J, with 4 bases in the middle. CDR3 bases: TGTGCCAGCAGATTAAACACTGAAGCTTTCTTT. Encoded protein: CASRLNTEAFF.

The chain combines TRBV28 with TRBJ2-1, with 8 bases lining up with TRBD1. The V segment lost 7 bases and the J segment 7 bases; nucleotides outside the gene matches: 12. CDR3 length: 15 residues. Per germline, CDR1 MDHEN and CDR2 SYDVKM. The CDR3 region is CASTPWEQGGNEQFF. CDR3 DNA sequence: TGTGCCAGCACCCCTTGGGAACAGGGGGGAAATGAGCAGTTCTTC.

V gene TRBV4-2 combines with J gene TRBJ2-1; TRBD1 aligns across 9 bases. Looked up from germline, CDR1 is LGHNA and CDR2 is YNFKEQ. The length of the CDR3 is 17 residues. V lost 0 bases to trimming and J lost 10 bases; unmatched junction nucleotides: 13. This chain's CDR3 is CASSQEFYRGQGVEQFF. CDR3 DNA: TGTGCCAGCAGCCAAGAATTTTACAGGGGGCAGGGTGTGGAGCAGTTCTTC.

V gene TRBV11-2 combines with J gene TRBJ2-1, with TRBD2 matching over 12 bases. The CDR3 sequence is 19 residues long. Unmatched junction bases numbered 8, after V lost 2 bases and J lost 0 bases. In germline, CDR1 is SGHAT, CDR2 FQNNGV. The CDR3 DNA follows: TGTGCCAGCAGCTTAATGCTAGCGGGGGGGCGCAGCTCCTACAATGAGCAGTTCTTC. This encodes CASSLMLAGGRSSYNEQFF. Using reference TRBV11-2 and TRBJ2-1 for the parts outside the CDR3, the full variable domain is EAGVAQSPRYKIIEKRQSVAFWCNPISGHATLYWYQQILGQGPKLLIQFQNNGVVDDSQLPKDRFSAERLKGVDSTLKIQPAKLEDSAVYLCASSLMLAGGRSSYNEQFFGPGTRLTVL.